Each of the 2 T cell receptor beta chains below was sequenced from the same sample in a study of blood T cell repertoires in COVID-19. TCRdb keeps only in-frame clones here, not all; method: immunoSEQ multiplex PCR. Among about 220,000 clones listed, about four fifths were seen once. Material: peripheral blood. The origin of the receptors is a woman under 40 who had recovered from COVID-19.

This chain connects TRBV7-9 to TRBJ1-2; TRBD1 aligns across 7 bases. This CDR3 is built from 14 residues. The germline CDR1 and CDR2 sequences are SEHNR and FQNEAQ (reference sequence). After removal of 2 bases from V and 5 bases from J, the junction contained 5 bases not matched to a gene. The CDR3, as DNA: TGTGCCAGCAGCTTACTGGGACAGCAATATGGCTACACCTTC. Amino acids: CASSLLGQQYGYTF.

The V gene is TRBV28, the J gene TRBJ2-3, with D uncertain. The CDR3 totals 13 residues. The V end lost 3 bases, the J end lost 3 bases, and 7 bases lay between the germline ends. CDR1 and CDR2 from the germline V gene are MDHEN and SYDVKM. CDR3 amino acids: CASSLIETDTQYF. The CDR3 region has the DNA TGTGCCAGCAGTTTGATAGAGACAGATACGCAGTATTTT.